This T cell receptor (beta chain) was profiled in a study of blood T cell repertoires in COVID-19. About the study: Whether acute or convalescent, the COVID-19 samples came from the United States, Italy and Spain.

Seattle cases were enrolled at active infection and followed longitudinally. In the authors' workflow: It was from reference gene primer amplification that nucleated cell counts were estimated. Here immunoSEQ multiplex PCR was the method, and the copy in TCRdb shows in-frame clones only, minus some. V and J calls and clone size come straight from that table; D and trimming were deduced from the DNA. The sample records roughly 250,000 clones, about 85% being singletons. Germline assignment: CDR1 KGHDR and CDR2 SFDVKD. This CDR3 contains 15 residues. Losses at the gene ends were 2 bases for V and 2 bases for J; bases not matched to a gene: 4.

Input material: peripheral blood. The V and J genes are TRBV24-1 and TRBJ2-5; 7 positions match TRBD1. This TCR derives from a human donor with COVID-19, enrolled during active disease. The donor label of this sample is uncertain. This CDR3 is CATSDWVGQQETQYF. CDR3 sequence (DNA): TGTGCCACCAGTGATTGGGTGGGACAGCAAGAGACCCAGTACTTC.